This T cell receptor (beta chain) was sequenced during a study of blood T cell repertoires in COVID-19 (dated by TCRdb to 2018 to 2020). As for the study more broadly: Samples covering the acute and convalescent phases of COVID-19 were provided by collaborators in the United States, Italy and Spain. Sample metadata almost always included a de-identified subject ID, COVID-19 status, age in years and sex. The repertoires were released in a freely available public database intended as a resource for research on the immune response to SARS-CoV-2. Subjects who had been exposed to COVID-19, were actively infected with it, or had recovered from it provided the deeply sampled blood TCRbeta repertoires that made up the dataset. HLA class I and class II types, where available, came from metadata supplied by the sample provider rather than from assay-based typing. Samples came from the ongoing ImmuneRACE study (first 160 participants) plus 1,254 subjects from 6 global collaborators. The prospective study material was composed of cDNA or gDNA derived from T cells, B-cell-depleted T cells, or PBMCs. Overall study outcomes, separate from this receptor: How much clinical and demographic metadata was included differed by source and by participant, and the metadata was provided uncurated.

One collaborating source in Seattle enrolled patients during active infection and followed them longitudinally through the course of disease. Whole blood was collected in K2EDTA tubes by collaborating institutions according to the institutions' own protocols. Collaborator samples were shipped for TCRbeta analysis as frozen whole blood, isolated PBMCs, or DNA extracted from either sample type. With respect to this clone: It lacks a known antigen. Base qualities are not recorded, but no much larger clone differs from it by a single base.

TCRbeta CDR3 regions were amplified from genomic DNA using the immunoSEQ Assay, a bias-controlled multiplex PCR. The source study handled its data this way. The number of nucleated cells in each sample was estimated from the amplification of reference gene primers within the assay. Sequence reads were collapsed and filtered to measure the absolute abundance of every unique TCRbeta CDR3 rearrangement. For each sample, productive Simpson clonality was calculated as the square root of Simpson's diversity index across productive rearrangements. TCRdb's version of the immuneACCESS table is confined to in-frame rearrangements and falls short of the full clone set. An unresolved V gene accounts for under half of the shortfall where checked; the remainder is of unknown origin. V, J and clone size are those of that table, while D and trimming were read from the DNA. Counted in this sample were about 60,000 clones; approximately 84% of them appeared once. The top ten hold about 16% of the sample.

This receptor was identified in a man aged 60-69 years with COVID-19, enrolled during active disease. Sequencing was carried out using peripheral blood.

Read as DNA, the sequence is TGTGCCAGCAGCCCGACAGCATCTAGCACAGATACGCAGTATTTT. It translates as CASSPTASSTDTQYF. This chain joins TRBV7-6 to TRBJ2-3; TRBD1 might be the D gene, on 5 matching bases. CDR1 and CDR2, looked up from the germline V gene, are SGHVS and FNYEAQ. V was cut back by 5 bases and J by 0 bases, leaving a gap of 12 bases between them. The CDR3 sequence holds 15 residues, the cysteine and phenylalanine included. Solely the CDR3 DNA is kept, with 45 bases framed from the first base.